Sequencing of this TCR beta chain was carried out in a study of beta chain features in type 1 diabetes. Study outcomes and limitations: In all four CD4+ subsets, TCRB CDR3 length was significantly, moderately reduced in type 1 diabetes. The influence of HLA type on TCRB rearrangement stayed undetermined.

The CDR3 loop spans 14 amino acids. Germline V gene lookup returns CDR1 SGDLS and CDR2 YYNGEE. V gave up 3 bases and J gave up 0 bases, with 9 bases separating them. This clone has only a few counts. As yet, its antigen is unknown. Expressed TCRB transcripts were sequenced after all isolated RNA was converted to cDNA. Sequencing was performed with immunoSEQ multiplex PCR; in TCRdb, only in-frame clones are kept and a portion is missing. Of hundreds of thousands of clones in the sample, over 11% are singletons; the top ten hold just under 0.04%. The sample was naive CD4+ T cells from blood. This clonotype originated in a man aged 18 to 29 with type 1 diabetes. The chain has TRBV9 and TRBJ1-1; unclear D gene. Here the CDR3 DNA reads TGTGCCAGCAGCGGGGCACAGTTGAACACTGAAGCTTTCTTT. Amino acids: CASSGAQLNTEAFF.